A single sample gave rise to the 9 T cell receptor beta chains below, sequenced in a study of early T cells in non-severe SARS-CoV-2 infection. From the 5' RACE reads, TCRdb called clonotypes with MiXCR, one entry per CDR3 protein. The table lists approximately 81,000 distinct CDR3 sequences, roughly 13% of them singletons. Sequenced: whole blood. These receptors all stem from an adult who was a healthcare worker with PCR-confirmed SARS-CoV-2 infection or an uninfected control (not recorded which).

The rearrangement joins TRBV7-2 to TRBJ2-5; TRBD2 matches 10 bases. The V segment lost 5 bases and the J segment 4 bases; nucleotides outside the gene matches: 4. This CDR3 spans 14 amino acids. Germline CDR1 and CDR2: SGHTA and FQGNSA. In DNA, the CDR3 is TGTGCCAGCAGCGAGCGGGGGGGAAGAGAGACCCAGTACTTC. Translation: CASSERGGRETQYF.

The sample holds a few counts of this clonotype. The chain links TRBV5-6 to TRBJ1-4; D unresolved. Germline loops: CDR1 SGHDT, CDR2 YYEEEE. This CDR3 has 13 amino acids. V lost 0 bases, J lost 7 bases, and 7 bases lay in between. CDR3 in amino acids: CASSLGISEKLFF. The CDR3 nucleotides read TGTGCCAGCAGCTTGGGGATCTCTGAAAAACTGTTTTTT.

This clonotype has a handful of counts. This sequence joins TRBV4-1 and TRBJ1-4, with 8 bases matching TRBD1. V dropped 5 bases and J dropped 4; count of bases not matched to a gene: 9. The CDR3 has 16 amino acids. Germline CDR1 and CDR2: MGHRA and YSYEKL. DNA of the CDR3: TGCGCCAGCAGCGTTGACAGGGGTCTTCGTAATGAAAAACTGTTTTTT. Amino acid sequence: CASSVDRGLRNEKLFF.

This clonotype was seen more than once but under ten times. V gene TRBV27 combines with J gene TRBJ2-1; tentatively, D is TRBD1 (5 bases). The germline V gene encodes CDR1 MNHEY and CDR2 SMNVEV (reference sequence). The germline V and J ends were trimmed by 3 bases and 1 base, with 13 bases remaining between them. CDR3 size: 16 residues. The CDR3 DNA sequence: TGTGCCAGCAGTTTCCTGGGCAGGGCTTCCTACAATGAGCAGTTCTTC. Translation: CASSFLGRASYNEQFF.

The chain recombines TRBV10-3 with TRBJ2-7; TRBD1 matches 9 bases. V lost 6 bases, J lost 5 bases, and 8 bases stayed unmatched. The CDR3 totals 14 residues. Germline CDR1 and CDR2: ENHRY and SYGVKD. CDR3 amino acids: CAIRDGTGKNEQYF. The CDR3 coding sequence is TGTGCCATCAGGGACGGGACAGGGAAAAACGAGCAGTACTTC.

A word on this clonotype: One end of the junction fails to match germline, which may point to a read error. The gene calls are TRBV3-1 and TRBJ2-1; the D is unclear. The CDR3 is 12 amino acids. Germline V CDR1 and CDR2: LGHDT, YNNKEL (reference sequence). The CDR3 nucleotides are TGTGCCAACAGCCTTTTATACAATGAGCAGTTCTTC. The encoded protein is CANSLLYNEQFF.

V usage is TRBV12-3 or TRBV12-4 and J usage is TRBJ2-3; D is ambiguous. The CDR3 sequence is 12 residues long. The V gene lost 6 bases and the J gene lost 0 bases, with 4 bases spanning the gap. CDR3 sequence: CASSHSTDTQYF. In DNA, the CDR3 is TGTGCCAGCAGCCACAGCACAGATACGCAGTATTTT.

Ten or more counts support this clonotype. This chain joins TRBV5-1 and TRBJ2-1; TRBD1 matches 9 bases. The CDR3 runs 14 residues. Germline V gene lookup returns CDR1 SGHRS and CDR2 YFSETQ. Germline trimming cut 5 bases from V and 4 bases from J; bases unmatched to any gene: 4. The CDR3 coding sequence is TGCGCCAGCAGTTCTGACAGGGGGTACAATGAGCAGTTCTTC. This encodes CASSSDRGYNEQFF.

The J gene is TRBJ1-5, the V gene TRBV28; D unresolved. This CDR3 is built from 15 residues. Per the germline V gene, CDR1 is MDHEN and CDR2 is SYDVKM. Between the trimmed V and J ends, which lost 10 bases and 0 bases, there was a span of 16 bases. For the CDR3, the DNA is TGTGCCACCATGAATTCGGGATATAGCAATCAGCCCCAGCATTTT. Encoded protein: CATMNSGYSNQPQHF.